This T cell receptor (beta chain) emerged from a study of shared clonotypes between healthy human individuals. Notes on the study in general: When compared with the clonotypes that were shared by all four sorted-subset donors, the non-shared clonotypes turned out to have lower generation probabilities. Naive subsets tended to show greater estimated richness than memory subsets.

Naive CD8 cells lacked CD45RO and underwent positive selection for CCR7, leaving out terminally differentiated effector memory CD45RA+ cells. As regards this clone: The antigen remains undetermined.

The V end was cut by 0 bases, the J end by 7 bases, with 6 bases between. The germline V gene encodes CDR1 MGHRA and CDR2 YSYEKL. CDR3 size: 12 residues. Produced via immunoSEQ multiplex PCR; TCRdb's table is partial and in-frame only. The sample has fewer than 1 million clones; 96% are singletons. The specimen sequenced was naive CD8+ T cells sorted from blood. The chain is built from TRBV4-1 and TRBJ1-1; D uncertain. This receptor was taken from a man aged 25-45 years in good health. CDR3 region: CASSQDLIEAFF. DNA of the CDR3: TGCGCCAGCAGCCAAGATCTGATTGAAGCTTTCTTT.